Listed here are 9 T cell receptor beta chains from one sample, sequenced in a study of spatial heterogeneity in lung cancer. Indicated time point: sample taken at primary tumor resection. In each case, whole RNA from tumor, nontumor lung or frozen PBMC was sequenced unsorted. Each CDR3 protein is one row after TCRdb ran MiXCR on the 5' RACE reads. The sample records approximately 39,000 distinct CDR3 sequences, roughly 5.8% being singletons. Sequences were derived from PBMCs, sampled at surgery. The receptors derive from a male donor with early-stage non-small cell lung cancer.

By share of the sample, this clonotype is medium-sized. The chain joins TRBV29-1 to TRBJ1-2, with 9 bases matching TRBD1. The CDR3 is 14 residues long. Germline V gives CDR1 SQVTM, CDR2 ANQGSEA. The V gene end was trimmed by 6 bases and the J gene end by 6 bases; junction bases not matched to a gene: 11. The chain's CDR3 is CSVFVPTGGDGYTF. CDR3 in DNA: TGCAGCGTCTTTGTCCCTACAGGGGGCGATGGCTACACCTTC.

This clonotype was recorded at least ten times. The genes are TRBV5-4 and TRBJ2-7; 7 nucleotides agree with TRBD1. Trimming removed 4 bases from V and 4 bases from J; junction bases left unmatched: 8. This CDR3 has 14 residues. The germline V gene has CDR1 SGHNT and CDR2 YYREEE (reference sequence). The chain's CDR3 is CASSARDRVYEQYF. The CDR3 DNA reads TGTGCCAGCAGCGCCCGAGACAGGGTGTACGAGCAGTACTTC.

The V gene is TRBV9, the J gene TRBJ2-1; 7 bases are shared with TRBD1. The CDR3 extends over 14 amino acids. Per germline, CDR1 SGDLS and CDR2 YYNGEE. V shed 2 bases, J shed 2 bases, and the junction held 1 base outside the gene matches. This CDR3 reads CASSVQGAYNEQFF. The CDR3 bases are TGTGCCAGCAGCGTCCAGGGGGCCTACAATGAGCAGTTCTTC.

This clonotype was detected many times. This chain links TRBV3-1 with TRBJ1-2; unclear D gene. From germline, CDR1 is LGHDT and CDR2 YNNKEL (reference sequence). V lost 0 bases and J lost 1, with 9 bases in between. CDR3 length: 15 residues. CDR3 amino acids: CASSQDPQINYGYTF. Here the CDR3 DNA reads TGTGCCAGCAGCCAAGATCCACAGATTAACTATGGCTACACCTTC.

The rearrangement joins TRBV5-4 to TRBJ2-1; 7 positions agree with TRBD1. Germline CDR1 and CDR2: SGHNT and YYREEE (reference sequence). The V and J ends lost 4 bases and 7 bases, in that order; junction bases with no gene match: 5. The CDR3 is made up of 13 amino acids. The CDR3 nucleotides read TGTGCCAGCAGCCGTACAGGGGTAAATGAGCAGTTCTTC. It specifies CASSRTGVNEQFF.

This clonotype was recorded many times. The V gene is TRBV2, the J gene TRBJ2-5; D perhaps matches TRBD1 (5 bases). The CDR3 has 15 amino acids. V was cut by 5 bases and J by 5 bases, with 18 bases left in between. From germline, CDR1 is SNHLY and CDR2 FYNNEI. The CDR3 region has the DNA TGTGCCAGCAGTAAAGATCGACAGACTCAGGAGACCCAGTACTTC. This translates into CASSKDRQTQETQYF. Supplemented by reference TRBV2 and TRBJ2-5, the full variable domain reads EPEVTQTPSHQVTQMGQEVILRCVPISNHLYFYWYRQILGQKVEFLVSFYNNEISEKSEIFDDQFSVERPDGSNFTLKIRSTKLEDSAMYFCASSKDRQTQETQYFGPGTRLLVL.

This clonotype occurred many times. The CDR3 reads CSARKFGVTEAFF. In DNA form, the CDR3 reads TGCAGTGCTAGAAAGTTTGGGGTCACTGAAGCTTTCTTT. The chain has TRBV20-1 and TRBJ1-1, with no clear D. V gave up 2 bases and J gave up 4 bases, with 11 bases separating them. Germline CDR1 DFQATT, CDR2 SNEGSKA (reference sequence). This CDR3 contains 13 residues.

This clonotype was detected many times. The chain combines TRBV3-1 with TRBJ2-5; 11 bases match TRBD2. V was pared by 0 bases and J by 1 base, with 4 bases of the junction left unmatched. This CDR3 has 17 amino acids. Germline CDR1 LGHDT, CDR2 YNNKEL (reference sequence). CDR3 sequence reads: CASSQERLAGLQETQYF. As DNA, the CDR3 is TGTGCCAGCAGCCAAGAGAGACTAGCGGGGCTCCAAGAGACCCAGTACTTC.

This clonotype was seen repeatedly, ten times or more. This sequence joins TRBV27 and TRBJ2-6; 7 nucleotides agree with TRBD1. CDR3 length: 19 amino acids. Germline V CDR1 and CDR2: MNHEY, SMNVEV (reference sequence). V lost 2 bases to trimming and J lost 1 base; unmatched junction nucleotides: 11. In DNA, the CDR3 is TGTGCCAGCAGTTTAAAAACAGGGGCCTCAGTTTCTGGGGCCAACGTCCTGACTTTC. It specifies CASSLKTGASVSGANVLTF.